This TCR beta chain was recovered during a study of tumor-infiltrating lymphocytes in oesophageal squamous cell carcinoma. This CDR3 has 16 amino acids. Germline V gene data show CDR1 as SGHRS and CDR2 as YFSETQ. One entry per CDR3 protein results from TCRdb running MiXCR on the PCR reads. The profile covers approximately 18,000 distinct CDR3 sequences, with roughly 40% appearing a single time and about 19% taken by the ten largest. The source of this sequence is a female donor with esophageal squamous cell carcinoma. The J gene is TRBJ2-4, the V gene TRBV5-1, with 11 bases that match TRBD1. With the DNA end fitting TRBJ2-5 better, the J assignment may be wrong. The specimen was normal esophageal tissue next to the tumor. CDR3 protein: CASSSLGTGGQETQYF. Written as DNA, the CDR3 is TGCGCCAGCAGCAGCCTCGGGACAGGGGGCCAAGAGACCCAGTACTTC.